One sample yielded the 22 T cell receptor beta chains listed below, sequenced in a study of blood T cells in healthy people across ages. The second PCR ran about 7 to 12 cycles with a sample-barcoded 5' primer and J-beta primers. TCRdb ran MiXCR on the 5' RACE reads and lists one entry per CDR3 protein. Among 800,000 to 950,000 distinct CDR3 sequences listed, about 27% were seen once. The sample also formed part of further work on T cells of mothers and their children.

Sequenced material: blood. These receptors were obtained from a woman in her thirties or forties in good health.

This clonotype was recorded many times. V and J are TRBV9 and TRBJ2-7; 8 bases match TRBD2. The CDR3 spans 15 residues. The J segment lost 3 bases and the V segment lost 3 bases, leaving 8 bases of the junction unmatched. Germline loops: CDR1 SGDLS, CDR2 YYNGEE. The chain's CDR3 is CASSARGAGDYEQYF. The CDR3 DNA reads as TGTGCCAGCAGCGCCCGGGGAGCGGGGGACTACGAGCAGTACTTC.

About this clonotype: This may be a read error, as it is one base from a much larger clone. V usage is TRBV27 and J usage is TRBJ2-7; D gene ambiguous. The CDR3 length is 10 residues. Deletions cut 4 bases from V and 7 bases from J, with 5 bases between. Germline V gene data show CDR1 as MNHEY and CDR2 as SMNVEV (reference sequence). CDR3 sequence: CASSCGEQYF. DNA of the CDR3: TGTGCCAGCAGTTGTGGGGAGCAGTACTTC.

This clonotype was counted a few times. The CDR3 region is CASSLGAGIYNEQFF. The CDR3 region has the DNA TGCGCCAGCAGCTTGGGGGCGGGCATATACAATGAGCAGTTCTTC. This rearrangement joins TRBV5-1 to TRBJ2-1; perhaps TRBD2 as D (5 bases). Trimming took 0 bases from V and 4 from J, leaving 11 bases between them. CDR3 length equals 15 residues. CDR1 is SGHRS and CDR2 is YFSETQ in the germline V gene.

V is TRBV7-2 and J is TRBJ1-2, with D maybe TRBD1 (6 bases). Germline CDR1 and CDR2: SGHTA and FQGNSA. Trimming took 7 bases from V and 3 from J, leaving 18 bases between them. This CDR3 comprises 15 residues. Written as DNA, the CDR3 is TGTGCCAGCAACTCGGACGGGGGACAATACTATGGCTACACCTTC. Its protein is CASNSDGGQYYGYTF.

This clonotype was picked up many times. This rearrangement joins TRBV20-1 to TRBJ2-6; D gene uncertain. The CDR3 is made up of 15 amino acids. The V gene lost 0 bases and the J gene lost 2 bases, with 8 bases spanning the gap. Germline assignment: CDR1 DFQATT and CDR2 SNEGSKA (reference sequence). CDR3 protein: CSARDRAAGANVLTF. CDR3 nucleotide sequence: TGCAGTGCTAGAGATAGGGCAGCTGGGGCCAACGTCCTGACTTTC.

This clonotype showed up just a few times. The gene calls are TRBV10-3 and TRBJ2-7; 8 nucleotides match TRBD1. The CDR3 extends over 15 amino acids. CDR1 is ENHRY and CDR2 is SYGVKD in the germline V gene. Trimming cost V 1 base and J 4 bases; bases outside gene matches: 6. CDR3 sequence reads: CAISEWDRYGYEQYF. The CDR3 region has the DNA TGTGCCATCAGTGAGTGGGACAGGTACGGTTACGAGCAGTACTTC.

The V gene is TRBV6-5, the J gene TRBJ2-1, with TRBD2 identical over 8 bases. This CDR3 is 14 amino acids long. CDR1 MNHEY and CDR2 SVGAGI come from the germline V gene. V trimming: 5 bases; J trimming: 5 bases; junction bases outside the gene matches: 5. The CDR3 nucleotides read TGTGCCAGCAGTGAGCGGGGGCCGCACAATGAGCAGTTCTTC. This translates into CASSERGPHNEQFF.

The chain employs TRBV20-1 and TRBJ1-3; possibly TRBD1 for D (5 bases). Trimming cost V 3 bases and J 4 bases, with 16 bases left between them. Germline CDR1 DFQATT, CDR2 SNEGSKA (reference sequence). This CDR3 has 15 residues. DNA of the CDR3: TGCAGTGCTAGTGAGCTGGCAGGGAACGGAAACACCATATATTTT. Translating it yields CSASELAGNGNTIYF.

The chain joins TRBV29-1 to TRBJ1-4, with TRBD1 as a possible D gene (5 bases). Trimming removed 7 bases at V and 0 bases at J, with 12 bases between. Germline V lookup: CDR1 SQVTM, CDR2 ANQGSEA. This CDR3 has 14 amino acids. CDR3 DNA sequence: TGCAGCGCTGGAAGGGGATCAACTAATGAAAAACTGTTTTTT. Translating it yields CSAGRGSTNEKLFF.

As regards this clonotype: A much larger clone differs by one base, so this may be a read error. This chain joins TRBV5-1 and TRBJ1-4; D not certain. The ends were cut back, 4 bases at V and 0 bases at J, with 10 bases in the middle. Germline V gene lookup returns CDR1 SGHRS and CDR2 YFSETQ. The CDR3 extends over 15 amino acids. The CDR3 nucleotides are TGCGCCAGCAGCGGTGAGACTTCAACTAATGAAAAACTGTTTTTT. Translating gives CASSGETSTNEKLFF.

The chain is built from TRBV5-1 and TRBJ1-1; 8 bases align to TRBD1. Looked up from germline, CDR1 is SGHRS and CDR2 is YFSETQ. The CDR3 is 14 residues long. The V gene end was trimmed by 1 base and the J gene end by 7 bases; junction bases not matched to a gene: 6. CDR3 protein: CASSLRDRFSEAFF. DNA of the CDR3: TGCGCCAGCAGCTTGAGGGACAGGTTTAGTGAAGCTTTCTTT.

The rearrangement links TRBV3-1 to TRBJ2-2; no clear D. Germline V gene lookup returns CDR1 LGHDT and CDR2 YNNKEL (reference sequence). The ends were cut back, 3 bases at V and 6 bases at J, with 8 bases in the middle. The CDR3 consists of 13 residues. CDR3 protein: CASSHNKAGELFF. The CDR3 coding sequence is TGTGCCAGCAGCCATAACAAAGCCGGGGAGCTGTTTTTT. Based on the CDR3 plus reference TRBV3-1 and TRBJ2-2, the full variable domain is DTAVSQTPKYLVTQMGNDKSIKCEQNLGHDTMYWYKQDSKKFLKIMFSYNNKELIINETVPNRFSPKSPDKAHLNLHINSLELGDSAVYFCASSHNKAGELFFGEGSRLTVL.

The genes are TRBV5-1 and TRBJ2-5; 7 bases match TRBD2. Matching the DNA end better, TRBJ2-7 makes the J call doubtful. Germline V gene lookup returns CDR1 SGHRS and CDR2 YFSETQ. The CDR3 extends over 15 amino acids. The CDR3 region has the DNA TGCGCCAGCAGCTTGGAGGGAGGGCCGATCGACGAGCAGTACTTC. It codes for CASSLEGGPIDEQYF.

There are a few counts of this clonotype. A much larger clone lies one base from this, so it may be a read error. The chain carries TRBV20-1 and TRBJ1-2, with D maybe TRBD1 (5 bases). The V end was cut by 1 base, the J end by 4 bases, with 13 bases between. This CDR3 has 14 residues. Germline CDR1 and CDR2: DFQATT and SNEGSKA (reference sequence). The CDR3 coding sequence is TGCAGTGCTAGAGGTGGGAGGGGTTCCTATGGCTACACCTTC. Its translation is CSARGGRGSYGYTF.

The chain joins TRBV20-1 to TRBJ2-1, with 7 bases fitting TRBD1. V lost 6 bases and J lost 6; bases outside the gene matches: 8. The CDR3 covers 13 residues. The germline CDR1 and CDR2 sequences are DFQATT and SNEGSKA (reference sequence). CDR3 protein: CSARDSTSNEQFF. In nucleotides, the CDR3 is TGCAGTGCCCGGGACAGCACGAGCAATGAGCAGTTCTTC.

The chain has TRBV11-2 and TRBJ2-7, with 9 bases that match TRBD1. Germline trimming cut 0 bases from V and 4 bases from J; bases unmatched to any gene: 4. The CDR3 has 15 residues. Germline V gene sequence: CDR1 SGHAT, CDR2 FQNNGV. The CDR3 DNA sequence: TGTGCCAGCAGCTTAGATTGGGACAGGGAGTACGAGCAGTACTTC. Amino acids: CASSLDWDREYEQYF. Together with reference TRBV11-2 and TRBJ2-7, the CDR3 gives the full variable domain: EAGVAQSPRYKIIEKRQSVAFWCNPISGHATLYWYQQILGQGPKLLIQFQNNGVVDDSQLPKDRFSAERLKGVDSTLKIQPAKLEDSAVYLCASSLDWDREYEQYFGPGTRLTVT.

The chain combines TRBV2 with TRBJ2-5, with a weak D call TRBD2 (6 bases). The germline CDR1 and CDR2 sequences are SNHLY and FYNNEI. With 7 bases removed from V and 2 bases from J, the gap between germline ends came to 14 bases. This CDR3 spans 14 amino acids. CDR3 nucleotide sequence: TGTGCCAGCAACCCCGCGGGACCACAAGAGACCCAGTACTTC. Translating gives CASNPAGPQETQYF.

The rearrangement uses TRBV2 and TRBJ2-3; 9 bases fit TRBD2. The CDR3 has 18 amino acids. V was pared by 10 bases and J by 1 base, with 18 bases of the junction left unmatched. The germline V gene has CDR1 SNHLY and CDR2 FYNNEI. CDR3 sequence reads: CAILTSGSSSRRTDTQYF. Here the CDR3 DNA reads TGTGCCATCCTAACTAGCGGGTCATCCTCTCGTCGCACAGATACGCAGTATTTT.

On this clonotype itself: It may be a read error: a sequence one base away is much more abundant. The chain couples TRBV27 to TRBJ2-5; TRBD2 agrees at 8 bases. Trimming cost V 8 bases and J 1 base; bases outside gene matches: 9. The CDR3 loop spans 15 amino acids. Germline CDR1 MNHEY, CDR2 SMNVEV (reference sequence). The CDR3 loop is CASGRRLATQETQYF. CDR3 bases: TGTGCCAGCGGTCGCCGACTAGCGACCCAAGAGACCCAGTACTTC.

CDR3 amino acids: CASSQRGGTDTQYF. Written as DNA, the CDR3 is TGTGCCAGCAGCCAACGAGGGGGCACAGATACGCAGTATTTT. The rearrangement links TRBV3-1 to TRBJ2-3; either TRBD1 or TRBD2 may fit D (5 bases each). This CDR3 spans 14 amino acids. Trimming left V 2 bases short and J 1 base short, with 7 bases between. Germline CDR1 reads LGHDT; CDR2 reads YNNKEL (reference sequence).

This clonotype showed up many times. This chain connects TRBV29-1 to TRBJ1-2; a possible D gene is TRBD1 (6 bases). The germline V and J ends were trimmed by 7 bases and 6 bases, with 12 bases remaining between them. This CDR3 comprises 11 residues. Germline V gene sequence: CDR1 SQVTM, CDR2 ANQGSEA. CDR3 protein: CSARDNDGYTF. The CDR3 DNA follows: TGCAGCGCCAGGGACAACGATGGCTACACCTTC. The full variable domain, its missing parts supplied by reference TRBV29-1 and TRBJ1-2, is SAVISQKPSRDICQRGTSLTIQCQVDSQVTMMFWYRQQPGQSLTLIATANQGSEATYESGFVIDKFPISRPNLTFSTLTVSNMSPEDSSIYLCSARDNDGYTFGSGTRLTVV.

This clonotype was detected many times. This chain joins TRBV5-1 and TRBJ2-1; 7 bases agree with TRBD1. The J segment lost 5 bases and the V segment lost 7 bases, leaving 12 bases of the junction unmatched. The CDR3 has 15 residues. Per the germline V gene, CDR1 is SGHRS and CDR2 is YFSETQ. CDR3 nucleotide sequence: TGCGCCAGCTCCCTAGGGGGCGCGGGTAACAATGAGCAGTTCTTC. This gives the protein CASSLGGAGNNEQFF. The variable domain in full, completed from reference TRBV5-1 and TRBJ2-1, reads KAGVTQTPRYLIKTRGQQVTLSCSPISGHRSVSWYQQTPGQGLQFLFEYFSETQRNKGNFPGRFSGRQFSNSRSEMNVSTLELGDSALYLCASSLGGAGNNEQFFGPGTRLTVL.